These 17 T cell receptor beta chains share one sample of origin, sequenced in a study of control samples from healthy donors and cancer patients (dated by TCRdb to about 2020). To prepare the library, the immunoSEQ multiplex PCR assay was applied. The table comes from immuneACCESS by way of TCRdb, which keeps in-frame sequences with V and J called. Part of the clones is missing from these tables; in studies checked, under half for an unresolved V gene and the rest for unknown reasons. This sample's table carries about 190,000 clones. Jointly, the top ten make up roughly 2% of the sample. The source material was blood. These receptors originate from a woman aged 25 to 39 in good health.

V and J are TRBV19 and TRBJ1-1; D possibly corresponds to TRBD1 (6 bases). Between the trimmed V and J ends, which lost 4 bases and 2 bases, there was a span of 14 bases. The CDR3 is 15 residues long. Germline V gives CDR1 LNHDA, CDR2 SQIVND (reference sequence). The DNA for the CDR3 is TGTGCCAGTAGTAGCACAGGGTCCCCCAACACTGAAGCTTTCTTT. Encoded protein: CASSSTGSPNTEAFF.

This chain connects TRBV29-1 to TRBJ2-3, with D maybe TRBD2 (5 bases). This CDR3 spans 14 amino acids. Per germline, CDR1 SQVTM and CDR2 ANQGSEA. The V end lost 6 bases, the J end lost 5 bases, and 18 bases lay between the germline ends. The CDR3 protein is CSVQSTTRGDTQYF. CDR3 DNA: TGCAGCGTACAGTCGACTACCCGAGGAGATACGCAGTATTTT.

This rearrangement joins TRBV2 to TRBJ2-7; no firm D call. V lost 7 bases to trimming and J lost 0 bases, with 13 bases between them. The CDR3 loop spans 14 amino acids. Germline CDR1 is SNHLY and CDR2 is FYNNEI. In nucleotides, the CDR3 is TGTGCCAGCACCGACTTCAGGAGCTCCTACGAGCAGTACTTC. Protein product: CASTDFRSSYEQYF.

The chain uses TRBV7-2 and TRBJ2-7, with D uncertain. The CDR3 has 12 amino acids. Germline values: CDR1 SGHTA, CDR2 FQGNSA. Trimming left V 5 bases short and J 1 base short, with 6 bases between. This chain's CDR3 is CASSQNSYEQYF. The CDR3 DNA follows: TGTGCCAGCAGCCAAAATTCCTACGAGCAGTACTTC. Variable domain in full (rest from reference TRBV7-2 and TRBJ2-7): GAGVSQSPSNKVTEKGKDVELRCDPISGHTALYWYRQSLGQGLEFLIYFQGNSAPDKSGLPSDRFSAERTGGSVSTLTIQRTQQEDSAVYLCASSQNSYEQYFGPGTRLTVT.

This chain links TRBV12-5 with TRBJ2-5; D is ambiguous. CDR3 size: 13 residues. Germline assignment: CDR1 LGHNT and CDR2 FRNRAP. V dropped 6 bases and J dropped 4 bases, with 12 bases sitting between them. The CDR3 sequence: CASGTELGETQYF. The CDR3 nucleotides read TGTGCTAGTGGCACAGAATTAGGAGAGACCCAGTACTTC.

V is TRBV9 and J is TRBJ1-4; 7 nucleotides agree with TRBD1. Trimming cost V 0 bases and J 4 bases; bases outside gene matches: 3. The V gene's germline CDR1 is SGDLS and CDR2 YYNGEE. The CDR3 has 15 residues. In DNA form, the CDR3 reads TGTGCCAGCAGCGTAGGGGGGACAGTTAATGAAAAACTGTTTTTT. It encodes CASSVGGTVNEKLFF.

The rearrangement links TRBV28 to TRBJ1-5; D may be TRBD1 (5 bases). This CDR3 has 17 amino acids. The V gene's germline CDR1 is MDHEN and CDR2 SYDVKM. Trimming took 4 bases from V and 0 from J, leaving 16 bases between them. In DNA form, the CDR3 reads TGTGCCAGCAGTTCCTGGAAGCGGGGGTATAGCAATCAGCCCCAGCATTTT. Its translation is CASSSWKRGYSNQPQHF.

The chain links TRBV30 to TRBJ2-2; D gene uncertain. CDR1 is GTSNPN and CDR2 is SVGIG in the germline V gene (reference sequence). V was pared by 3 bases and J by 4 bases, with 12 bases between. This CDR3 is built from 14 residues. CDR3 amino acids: CAWRVGSGTGELFF. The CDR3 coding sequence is TGTGCCTGGAGAGTTGGATCGGGCACCGGGGAGCTGTTTTTT.

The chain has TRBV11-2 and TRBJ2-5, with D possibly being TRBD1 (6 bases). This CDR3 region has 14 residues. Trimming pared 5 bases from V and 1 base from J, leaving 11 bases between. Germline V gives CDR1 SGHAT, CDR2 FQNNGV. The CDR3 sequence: CASSDTGTQETQYF. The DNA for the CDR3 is TGTGCCAGCAGCGACACAGGGACCCAAGAGACCCAGTACTTC. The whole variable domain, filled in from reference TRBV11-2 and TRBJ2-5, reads EAGVAQSPRYKIIEKRQSVAFWCNPISGHATLYWYQQILGQGPKLLIQFQNNGVVDDSQLPKDRFSAERLKGVDSTLKIQPAKLEDSAVYLCASSDTGTQETQYFGPGTRLLVL.

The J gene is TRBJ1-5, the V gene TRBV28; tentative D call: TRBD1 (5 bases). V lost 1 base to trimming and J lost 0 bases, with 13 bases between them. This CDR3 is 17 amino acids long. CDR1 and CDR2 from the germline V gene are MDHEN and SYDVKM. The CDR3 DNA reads TGTGCCAGCAGTTTATCGGCAGGGACGTATAGCAATCAGCCCCAGCATTTT. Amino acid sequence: CASSLSAGTYSNQPQHF.

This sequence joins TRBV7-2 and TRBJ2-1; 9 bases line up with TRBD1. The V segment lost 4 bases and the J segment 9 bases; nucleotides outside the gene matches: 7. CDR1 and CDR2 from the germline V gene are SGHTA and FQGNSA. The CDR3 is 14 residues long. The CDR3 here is CASSSHRGPGEQFF. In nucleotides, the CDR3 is TGTGCCAGCAGCTCCCACAGGGGGCCCGGTGAGCAGTTCTTC.

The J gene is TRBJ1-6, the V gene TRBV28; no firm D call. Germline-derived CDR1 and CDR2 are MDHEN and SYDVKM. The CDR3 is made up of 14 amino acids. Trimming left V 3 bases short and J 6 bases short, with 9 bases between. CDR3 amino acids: CASSLSRPNSPLHF. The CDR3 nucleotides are TGTGCCAGCAGTTTGTCCAGACCTAATTCACCCCTCCACTTT.

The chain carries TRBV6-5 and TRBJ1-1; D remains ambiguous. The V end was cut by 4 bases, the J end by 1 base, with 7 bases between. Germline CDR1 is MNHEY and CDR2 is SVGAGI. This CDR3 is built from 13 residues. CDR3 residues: CASSFTENTEAFF. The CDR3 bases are TGTGCCAGCAGTTTCACGGAGAACACTGAAGCTTTCTTT.

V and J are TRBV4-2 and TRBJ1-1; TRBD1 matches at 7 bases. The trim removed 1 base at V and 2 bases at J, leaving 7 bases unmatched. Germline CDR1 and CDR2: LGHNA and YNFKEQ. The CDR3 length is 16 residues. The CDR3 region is CASSQAGQVSNTEAFF. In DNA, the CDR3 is TGTGCCAGCAGCCAAGCTGGACAGGTATCTAACACTGAAGCTTTCTTT.

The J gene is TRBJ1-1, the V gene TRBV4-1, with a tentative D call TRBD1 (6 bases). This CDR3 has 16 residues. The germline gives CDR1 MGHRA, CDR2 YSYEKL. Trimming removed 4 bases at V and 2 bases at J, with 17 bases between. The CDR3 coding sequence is TGCGCCAGCAGCCGCTTGGCGCCGGGGGCCAACACTGAAGCTTTCTTT. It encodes CASSRLAPGANTEAFF.

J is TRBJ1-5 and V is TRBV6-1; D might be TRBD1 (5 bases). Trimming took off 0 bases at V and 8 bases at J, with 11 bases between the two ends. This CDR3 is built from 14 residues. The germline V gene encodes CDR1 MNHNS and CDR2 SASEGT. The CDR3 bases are TGTGCCAGCAGTGAAGCGGGGGACCGAAAGCCCCAGCATTTT. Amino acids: CASSEAGDRKPQHF.

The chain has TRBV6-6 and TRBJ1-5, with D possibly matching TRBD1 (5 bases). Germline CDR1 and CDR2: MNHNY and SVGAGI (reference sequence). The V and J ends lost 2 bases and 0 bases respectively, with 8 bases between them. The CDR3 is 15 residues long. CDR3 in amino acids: CASSYTGHSNQPQHF. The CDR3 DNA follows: TGTGCCAGCAGTTACACAGGCCATAGCAATCAGCCCCAGCATTTT.